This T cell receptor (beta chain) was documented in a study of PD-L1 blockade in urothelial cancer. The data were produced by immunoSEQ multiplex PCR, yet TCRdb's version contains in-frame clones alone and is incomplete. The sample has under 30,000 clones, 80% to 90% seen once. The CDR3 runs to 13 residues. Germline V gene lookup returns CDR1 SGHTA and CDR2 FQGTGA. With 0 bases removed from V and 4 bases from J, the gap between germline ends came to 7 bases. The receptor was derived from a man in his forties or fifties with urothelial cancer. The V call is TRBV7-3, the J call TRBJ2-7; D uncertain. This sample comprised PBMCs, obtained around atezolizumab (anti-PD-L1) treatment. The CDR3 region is CASSLTPGYEQYF. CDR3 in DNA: TGTGCCAGCAGCTTAACCCCGGGTTACGAGCAGTACTTC.